This TCR beta chain was observed in a study of low-dose radiotherapy and immunotherapy resistance in tumors. Background on the study: Treatment consisted of nivolumab 240 mg every two weeks and ipilimumab 1 mg/kg every six weeks, given intravenously to patients.

Regarding time point: before trial treatment. Both TCRalpha and TCRbeta chains were reverse transcribed with V-gene-specific primers. It was with a constant-region primer and a V-primer adapter that TCRs were amplified over 20 PCR cycles. From the reads, TCRdb called clonotypes with MiXCR, one entry per CDR3 protein. The sample includes 75,000 to 95,000 distinct CDR3 sequences, under 20% seen only once; the top ten take approximately 6%. With respect to this clonotype: A far larger clone is one nucleotide away, so this likely arose from a read error.

The sequencing here drew on PBMCs, taken before treatment. This receptor was identified in a male donor with prostate cancer.

CDR3 sequence (DNA): TGTGCCAGCAGTCGACTGGGCTATGGAAACACCATATATTTT. Encoded protein: CASSRLGYGNTIYF. V and J are TRBV6-8 and TRBJ1-3; D uncertain. V lost 5 bases, J lost 3 bases, and 11 bases lay in between. This CDR3 spans 14 amino acids. Germline V lookup: CDR1 MNHGY, CDR2 SAAAGT.